This T cell receptor (beta chain) was observed in a study of radiotherapy plus CTLA-4 blockade in lung cancer. Assay used: immunoSEQ multiplex PCR; TCRdb lists only in-frame clones, some missing. Among about 100,000 clones listed, 83% were seen once. This CDR3 comprises 13 residues. The germline V and J ends were trimmed by 6 bases and 2 bases, with 10 bases remaining between them. From germline, CDR1 is SGHTA and CDR2 FQGTGA. For this clone: Additional DNA sequences in this sample encode the identical CDR3.

The sample was peripheral blood, taken from a patient treated with radiotherapy plus ipilimumab. V is TRBV7-3 and J is TRBJ2-5; D is possibly TRBD2 (5 bases). The receptor comes from a human donor with non-small cell lung cancer who had stable disease on radiotherapy plus ipilimumab. CDR3 bases: TGTGCCAGCAGTCCTACTAGTCAAGAGACCCAGTACTTC. Its protein product is CASSPTSQETQYF.